The source of this T cell receptor (beta chain) is a study of lymphopenia after photon versus proton radiotherapy. Of note for this clone: Antigen specificity is unknown.

Study results and caveats: A bigger post-nadir fall in TCR diversity correlated inversely with survival time in deceased patients. Relative stability marked proton patients; photon patients lost diversity and naive cells. Post-nadir diversity loss with photons came from oligoclonal expansion, particularly CD8+ Temra cells.

Only in-frame clones appear in the TCRdb table, and some are missing; sequencing was by immunoSEQ multiplex PCR. There are around 20,000 clones in the sample; 75% to 90% occur only once, and roughly a sixth lies in the top ten. The sequence was obtained from a man between 60 and 75 years old with pancreatic cancer. The material sequenced was peripheral blood, taken from a patient treated with photon-based radiotherapy.

DNA of the CDR3: TGTGCCAGCTCACCGGTACTGAACACCGGGGAGCTGTTTTTT. Protein sequence: CASSPVLNTGELFF. The V and J genes are TRBV18 and TRBJ2-2; D gene ambiguous. Per the germline V gene, CDR1 is KGHSH and CDR2 is LQKENI. The CDR3 contains 14 residues. V was pared by 3 bases and J by 1 base, with 6 bases between. The variable domain in full, completed from reference TRBV18 and TRBJ2-2, reads NAGVMQNPRHLVRRRGQEARLRCSPMKGHSHVYWYRQLPEEGLKFMVYLQKENIIDESGMPKERFSAEFPKEGPSILRIQQVVRGDSAAYFCASSPVLNTGELFFGEGSRLTVL.